The 17 T cell receptor beta chains presented below share a single source sample, sequenced in a study of beta chain features in type 1 diabetes. Reverse transcribing all isolated RNA meant expressed TCRB transcripts were sequenced. Method: immunoSEQ multiplex PCR; TCRdb's copy keeps in-frame clones and lacks some. Of 400,000 to 600,000 clones listed, about 32% are singletons. Sequenced: naive CD4+ T cells from blood. Receptors originate from a man between 18 and 29 years old in good health.

This clone was observed a few times. This sample also contains other DNA sequences that code for the same CDR3. V gene TRBV25-1 combines with J gene TRBJ2-7; a possible D gene is TRBD2 (5 bases). Germline loops: CDR1 MGHDK, CDR2 SYGVNS. V lost 11 bases and J 3 bases, leaving 8 bases between the germline ends. The CDR3 has 10 residues. CDR3 DNA: TGTGCCTCCCGGGGCTACGAGCAGTACTTC. Amino acids: CASRGYEQYF.

Regarding this clone: This sample includes further DNA sequences coding for the same CDR3. CDR3 nucleotides: TGCGCCAGCAGCTTGGCAGGACAGGGCTACAATGAGCAGTTCTTC. Encoded protein: CASSLAGQGYNEQFF. The J gene is TRBJ2-1, the V gene TRBV5-1, with 8 bases identical to TRBD1. The junction had 2 bases not matched to a gene; V was cut back by 0 bases and J by 3 bases. The germline V gene has CDR1 SGHRS and CDR2 YFSETQ. The CDR3 is 15 residues long.

Comments on this clone: One end of the junction varies from germline; a read error may be responsible. CDR3: CASSPLTYNEQFF. As DNA, the CDR3 is TGTGCTAGCAGCCCCCTGACCTACAATGAGCAGTTCTTC. The chain recombines TRBV7-7 with TRBJ2-1; no clear D gene. Germline CDR1 is SSHAT and CDR2 is FNYEAQ (reference sequence). The CDR3 is 13 amino acids.

The rearrangement joins TRBV30 to TRBJ1-3, with TRBD1 matching over 7 bases. The V gene's germline CDR1 is GTSNPN and CDR2 SVGIG (reference sequence). The CDR3 runs 16 residues. The trim removed 5 bases at V and 0 bases at J, leaving 10 bases unmatched. This chain's CDR3 is CAWESDRVLSGNTIYF. The CDR3 nucleotides read TGTGCCTGGGAGAGTGACAGGGTCCTCTCTGGAAACACCATATATTTT.

The chain carries TRBV7-8 and TRBJ2-7; no firm D call. V was cut by 2 bases and J by 6 bases, with 11 bases left in between. The CDR3 has 13 amino acids. The germline V gene encodes CDR1 SGHVS and CDR2 FQNEAQ. Written as DNA, the CDR3 is TGTGCCAGCAGCTTACGGACGGCCCCCGAGCAGTACTTC. This encodes CASSLRTAPEQYF.

The chain uses TRBV5-1 and TRBJ1-4; TRBD1 matches 8 bases. Losses at the gene ends were 1 base for V and 6 bases for J; bases not matched to a gene: 2. The length of the CDR3 is 14 residues. Looked up from germline, CDR1 is SGHRS and CDR2 is YFSETQ. The CDR3 is CASSLMTGDEKLFF. The CDR3 DNA sequence: TGCGCCAGCAGCTTGATGACAGGGGATGAAAAACTGTTTTTT.

This clone was recorded a few times. The V and J genes are TRBV15 and TRBJ2-2, with D perhaps matching TRBD2 (5 bases). Trimming pared 0 bases from V and 5 bases from J, leaving 7 bases between. Germline V gene data show CDR1 as LNHNV and CDR2 as YYDKDF (reference sequence). The CDR3 is 14 amino acids. Here the CDR3 reads CATSRDRGTGELFF. In DNA form, the CDR3 reads TGTGCCACCAGCAGAGATCGGGGTACCGGGGAGCTGTTTTTT. Filled out from reference TRBV15 and TRBJ2-2, the complete variable domain reads DAMVIQNPRYQVTQFGKPVTLSCSQTLNHNVMYWYQQKSSQAPKLLFHYYDKDFNNEADTPDNFQSRRPNTSFCFLDIRSPGLGDTAMYLCATSRDRGTGELFFGEGSRLTVL.

This clone turned up a few times. The rearrangement joins TRBV9 to TRBJ2-7; possible D gene TRBD2, 5 bases. The germline V gene encodes CDR1 SGDLS and CDR2 YYNGEE. The CDR3 is 14 amino acids. V dropped 0 bases and J dropped 4 bases, with 11 bases sitting between them. CDR3 sequence (DNA): TGTGCCAGCAGCGTAGGTTACGGGGTGTACGAGCAGTACTTC. Protein product: CASSVGYGVYEQYF.

This clone appeared a few times. The genes are TRBV7-2 and TRBJ2-3; 9 bases align to TRBD2. The CDR3 is 14 residues long. Germline-derived CDR1 and CDR2 are SGHTA and FQGNSA. With 5 bases clipped from V and 4 bases from J, the junction kept 4 bases outside the gene matches. The CDR3: CASSQGGRADTQYF. For the CDR3, the DNA is TGTGCCAGCAGCCAGGGCGGGAGGGCAGATACGCAGTATTTT.

This rearrangement joins TRBV15 to TRBJ2-6, with TRBD1 as a possible D gene (6 bases). This CDR3 comprises 15 residues. V was trimmed by 4 bases and J by 0 bases, leaving 7 bases between them. Germline lookup yields CDR1 LNHNV and CDR2 YYDKDF (reference sequence). Here the CDR3 reads CATSTQGSGANVLTF. The CDR3 coding sequence is TGTGCCACCAGCACACAGGGCTCTGGGGCCAACGTCCTGACTTTC.

This clone was counted a few times. This chain joins TRBV30 and TRBJ2-5; 8 bases line up with TRBD1. J gave up 0 bases and V 4 bases, and 4 bases lay outside the gene matches. Germline V gene data show CDR1 as GTSNPN and CDR2 as SVGIG (reference sequence). CDR3 length equals 14 residues. CDR3 DNA: TGTGCCTGGACCCTGGACAGGGACCAAGAGACCCAGTACTTC. Translating it yields CAWTLDRDQETQYF.

This clone occurred a few times. The genes are TRBV5-1 and TRBJ2-5; D unresolved. Germline values: CDR1 SGHRS, CDR2 YFSETQ. Deletions cut 3 bases from V and 4 bases from J, with 4 bases between. This CDR3 contains 11 residues. CDR3 in amino acids: CASSSLETQYF. In DNA form, the CDR3 reads TGCGCCAGCAGCTCTTTAGAGACCCAGTACTTC.

V and J are TRBV9 and TRBJ1-2, with 8 bases lining up with TRBD1. The V gene's germline CDR1 is SGDLS and CDR2 YYNGEE. V was clipped by 4 bases and J by 7 bases; unmatched bases: 9. This CDR3 is 14 amino acids long. CDR3 sequence (DNA): TGTGCCAGCAGCCCGGACAGGGTGTCCCTTGGCTACACCTTC. Protein sequence: CASSPDRVSLGYTF.

This clone was seen only a few times. This chain joins TRBV10-3 and TRBJ2-1; D unclear. Trimming took off 3 bases at V and 0 bases at J, with 9 bases between the two ends. The CDR3 sequence is 15 residues long. Germline assignment: CDR1 ENHRY and CDR2 SYGVKD. The CDR3 DNA reads as TGTGCCATCAGTGATGGTCTGGGCTCCTACAATGAGCAGTTCTTC. It codes for CAISDGLGSYNEQFF.

The rearrangement links TRBV10-3 to TRBJ1-2, with 7 positions matching TRBD1. The CDR3 loop spans 15 amino acids. Unmatched junction bases numbered 8, after V lost 4 bases and J lost 3 bases. Germline assignment: CDR1 ENHRY and CDR2 SYGVKD. CDR3: CAISVQGVQDYGYTF. The CDR3 DNA reads as TGTGCCATCAGTGTTCAGGGGGTGCAAGACTATGGCTACACCTTC.

This clone was detected once. The J gene is TRBJ2-2, the V gene TRBV30; 8 nucleotides line up with TRBD1. J was trimmed by 4 bases and V by 3 bases; bases with no gene match: 4. The CDR3 loop spans 14 amino acids. CDR1 GTSNPN and CDR2 SVGIG come from the germline V gene (reference sequence). The CDR3 spells CAWRGDRSTGELFF. The CDR3 nucleotides are TGTGCCTGGAGGGGGGACAGGTCCACCGGGGAGCTGTTTTTT.

This clone appeared a few times. The chain carries TRBV6-6 and TRBJ2-7, with 7 positions matching TRBD1. Germline V gives CDR1 MNHNY, CDR2 SVGAGI (reference sequence). Trimming cost V 4 bases and J 2 bases; bases outside gene matches: 5. The CDR3 has 14 residues. This CDR3 is CASSFRQGPYEQYF. The CDR3 coding sequence is TGTGCCAGCAGTTTCCGACAGGGACCCTACGAGCAGTACTTC.